This T cell receptor (beta chain) was identified in a study of cytomegalovirus exposure and HLA in healthy donors. Whole-study results and caveats: Several V segments, TRBV6-2 and TRBV6-3 among them, could not be told apart and were dropped. Sequencing depth across donors, presence/absence analyses assumed, was roughly uniform.

This clone was observed a single time. Its target is not known. V dropped 7 bases and J dropped 0 bases, with 7 bases sitting between them. Germline-derived CDR1 and CDR2 are SNHLY and FYNNEI. The CDR3 covers 13 residues. 13 Jbeta primers and 60 Vbeta primers were used for the PCR. Some clones are missing from TCRdb's copy, which holds only in-frame ones; the method was immunoSEQ multiplex PCR. The sample includes around 30,000 clones, approximately 90% seen only once; the top ten take approximately 2.6%. The rearrangement joins TRBV2 to TRBJ1-5; no definite D call. The sample taken for sequencing was PBMCs. The TCR was taken from a boy younger than 18 in good health and CMV-seronegative. CDR3: CASTGYSNQPQHF. The CDR3 nucleotides read TGTGCCAGCACGGGTTATAGCAATCAGCCCCAGCATTTT.